This entry concerns a single T cell receptor (beta chain). The target antigen is unknown. The sample comes from a study of PD-1 blockade in classical Hodgkin lymphoma. Profiling relied on immunoSEQ multiplex PCR, and the TCRdb table lists in-frame clones only, not all of them. The profile shows around 50,000 clones, more than 85% of them singletons. Study-wide results and caveats: What caused the repertoire differences, perhaps disease activity or prior therapy, remains undefined. CD8+ TCR diversity did not rise significantly by C4D1, unlike CD4+. The study reported lower baseline TCR diversity in newly diagnosed patients than in healthy donors. When nivolumab was started under 1 year after ASCT, patients were excluded.

Each and every patient relapsed after autologous stem cell transplantation, and patients got differing brentuximab vedotin exposure. The sample was peripheral blood mononuclear cells (PBMCs), taken before the second cycle of nivolumab. This TCR derives from a human donor with classical Hodgkin lymphoma.

Here the CDR3 DNA reads TGTGCCAGCAGTCGCCTAGCGGACAACACCGGGGAGCTGTTTTTT. Protein product: CASSRLADNTGELFF. The genes are TRBV6-5 and TRBJ2-2; TRBD2 agrees at 7 bases. V lost 5 bases to trimming and J lost 2 bases; unmatched junction nucleotides: 5. CDR3 length equals 15 residues. CDR1 MNHEY and CDR2 SVGAGI come from the germline V gene.